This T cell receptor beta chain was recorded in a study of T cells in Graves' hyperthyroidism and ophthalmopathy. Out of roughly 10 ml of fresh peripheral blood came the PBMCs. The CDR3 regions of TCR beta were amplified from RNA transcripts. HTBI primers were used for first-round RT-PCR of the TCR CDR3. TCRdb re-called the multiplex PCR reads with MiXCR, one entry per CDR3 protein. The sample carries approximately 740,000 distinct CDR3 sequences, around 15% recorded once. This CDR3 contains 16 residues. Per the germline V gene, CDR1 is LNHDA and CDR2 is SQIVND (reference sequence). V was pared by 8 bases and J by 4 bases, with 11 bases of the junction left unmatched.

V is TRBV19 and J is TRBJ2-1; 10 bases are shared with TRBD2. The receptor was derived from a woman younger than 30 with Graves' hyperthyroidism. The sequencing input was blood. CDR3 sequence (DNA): TGTGCCAGTGGAAGGGTAGCGGGAGGCCCTTACAATGAGCAGTTCTTC. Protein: CASGRVAGGPYNEQFF.